These 29 T cell receptor beta chains originate from one sample sequenced in a study of T-cell memory formation after mild COVID-19. A single record per CDR3 protein comes from TCRdb applying MiXCR to the 5' RACE reads. The sample yields about 470,000 distinct CDR3 sequences, over 15% seen once. Source material: PBMCs or a T cell subset sorted from them (not recorded which). Source of these receptors: an adult woman who had mild COVID-19 (a few samples of this study predate the infection). Cell type and time point are not known.

The chain recombines TRBV3-1 with TRBJ2-4; D unresolved. Trimming removed 2 bases at V and 9 bases at J, with 14 bases between. The CDR3 covers 14 residues. In germline, CDR1 is LGHDT, CDR2 YNNKEL (reference sequence). The CDR3 sequence: CASSQRAPGSIQYF. As DNA, the CDR3 is TGTGCCAGCAGCCAACGGGCCCCCGGCAGCATTCAGTACTTC.

The genes are TRBV27 and TRBJ2-7; D perhaps matches TRBD2 (5 bases). CDR1 and CDR2 from the germline V gene are MNHEY and SMNVEV (reference sequence). V gave up 8 bases and J gave up 7 bases, with 18 bases separating them. This CDR3 comprises 13 residues. CDR3 loop: CASGRLRRGEQYF. The CDR3 DNA reads TGTGCCAGCGGCCGATTACGCCGGGGAGAGCAGTACTTC.

The chain uses TRBV7-9 and TRBJ2-3; 14 bases are a match to TRBD2. Per germline, CDR1 SEHNR and CDR2 FQNEAQ (reference sequence). The CDR3 runs 19 residues. Unmatched junction bases numbered 9, after V lost 4 bases and J lost 0 bases. CDR3 sequence: CASSSPGLAGGRSTDTQYF. CDR3 nucleotides: TGTGCCAGCAGCTCCCCCGGACTAGCGGGAGGCCGCAGCACAGATACGCAGTATTTT.

The chain is built from TRBV6-1 and TRBJ2-1; D might be TRBD1 (5 bases). Between the trimmed V and J ends, which lost 2 bases and 5 bases, there was a span of 7 bases. The germline gives CDR1 MNHNS, CDR2 SASEGT. The CDR3 runs to 13 residues. CDR3 loop: CASSETRDNEQFF. CDR3 sequence (DNA): TGTGCCAGCAGTGAAACCAGGGACAATGAGCAGTTCTTC.

This clonotype was found a few times. The rearrangement uses TRBV5-1 and TRBJ2-5; D is undetermined. Trimming shortened V by 4 bases and J by 2 bases, and 9 bases separated the two germline ends. Germline V gene lookup returns CDR1 SGHRS and CDR2 YFSETQ. CDR3 size: 13 residues. DNA for the CDR3: TGCGCCAGCAGCGGGAAGTCTCAAGAGACCCAGTACTTC. This encodes CASSGKSQETQYF.

This chain joins TRBV14 and TRBJ2-2; maybe TRBD2 (5 bases). Per the germline V gene, CDR1 is SGHDN and CDR2 is FVKESK. The CDR3 extends over 15 amino acids. V was shortened by 0 bases and J by 2 bases, with 7 bases between the two germline ends. CDR3 protein: CASSQDRGNTGELFF. As DNA, the CDR3 is TGTGCCAGCAGCCAAGACCGGGGTAACACCGGGGAGCTGTTTTTT.

The chain carries TRBV6-4 and TRBJ2-1; 9 bases are shared with TRBD1. The V gene end was trimmed by 3 bases and the J gene end by 4 bases; junction bases not matched to a gene: 1. This CDR3 is 14 amino acids long. Germline lookup yields CDR1 MRHNA and CDR2 SNTAGT. CDR3 residues: CASSEGQGYNEQFF. CDR3 nucleotide sequence: TGTGCCAGCAGTGAGGGACAGGGTTACAATGAGCAGTTCTTC.

The rearrangement uses TRBV12-3 or TRBV12-4 and TRBJ1-2; 8 bases are a match to TRBD1. This CDR3 spans 15 amino acids. Unmatched junction bases numbered 8, after V lost 5 bases and J lost 3 bases. The chain's CDR3 is CASSPWTGKDYGYTF. CDR3 DNA sequence: TGTGCCAGCAGTCCCTGGACAGGGAAAGACTATGGCTACACCTTC.

This clonotype showed up just a few times. J is TRBJ2-7 and V is TRBV4-1, with D hard to call. This CDR3 is 16 amino acids long. Germline CDR1 reads MGHRA; CDR2 reads YSYEKL. Trimming removed 0 bases at V and 1 base at J, with 13 bases between. CDR3 bases: TGCGCCAGCAGCCAAGATCGGCAGGAAAGATCCTACGAGCAGTACTTC. The encoded protein is CASSQDRQERSYEQYF.

This clonotype occurred once. This chain connects TRBV6-5 to TRBJ2-7; 8 bases line up with TRBD2. The germline V gene encodes CDR1 MNHEY and CDR2 SVGAGI. The CDR3 spans 12 residues. The trim removed 6 bases at V and 7 bases at J, leaving 5 bases unmatched. Here the CDR3 reads CASSGLAREQYF. CDR3 in DNA: TGTGCCAGCAGCGGACTAGCTCGGGAGCAGTACTTC.

CDR3 sequence reads: CASGGRRWEQYF. As DNA, the CDR3 is TGTGCTTCAGGCGGTCGTCGGTGGGAGCAGTACTTC. The chain combines TRBV12-3 or TRBV12-4 with TRBJ2-7; D unresolved. This CDR3 spans 12 amino acids.

This chain links TRBV6-2 or TRBV6-3 with TRBJ2-1; TRBD2 matches at 10 bases. V shed 2 bases, J shed 6 bases, and the junction held 4 bases outside the gene matches. Per the germline V gene, CDR1 is MNHEY and CDR2 is SVGEGT. This CDR3 has 15 amino acids. CDR3 residues: CASSYGTSVINEQFF. The CDR3 bases are TGTGCCAGCAGTTACGGGACTAGCGTGATCAATGAGCAGTTCTTC.

Here the CDR3 DNA reads TGTGCCAGCAGCCAAGATAAAGGGATTGAGCAGTTCTTC. Its protein is CASSQDKGIEQFF. The rearrangement joins TRBV3-1 to TRBJ2-1, with D unresolved. This CDR3 has 13 residues. V gave up 0 bases and J gave up 9 bases, with 9 bases separating them. Per germline, CDR1 LGHDT and CDR2 YNNKEL (reference sequence).

The chain's CDR3 is CASSAPFGGGSGANVLTF. As DNA, the CDR3 is TGTGCCAGCAGCGCGCCCTTCGGGGGGGGCTCTGGGGCCAACGTCCTGACTTTC. The chain uses TRBV9 and TRBJ2-6, with 8 bases identical to TRBD2. The CDR3 is made up of 18 amino acids. In germline, CDR1 is SGDLS, CDR2 YYNGEE. V trimming: 3 bases; J trimming: 0 bases; junction bases outside the gene matches: 8.

DNA of the CDR3: TGTGCCAGCAGCGAAAACCTGGGACTAGCGGCACAGATACGTCTTGGTTCAGATACGCAGTATTTT. It specifies CASSENLGLAAQIRLGSDTQYF. The chain links TRBV9 to TRBJ2-3, with 11 bases aligning to TRBD2. The germline CDR1 and CDR2 sequences are SGDLS and YYNGEE. V lost 3 bases, J lost 4 bases, and 25 bases stayed unmatched. The CDR3 loop spans 22 amino acids.

The chain employs TRBV15 and TRBJ1-1; D not certain. The CDR3 runs to 14 residues. The germline V gene encodes CDR1 LNHNV and CDR2 YYDKDF (reference sequence). Trimming stripped 5 bases from V and 7 bases from J, with 17 bases between. The CDR3 bases are TGTGCCACCAGCCCAGGACCCGGGAGCGATGAAGCTTTCTTT. Its translation: CATSPGPGSDEAFF.

The sample holds a few counts of this clonotype. The chain is built from TRBV30 and TRBJ1-1; D uncertain. The CDR3 has 14 amino acids. Germline V CDR1 and CDR2: GTSNPN, SVGIG (reference sequence). The V end lost 4 bases, the J end lost 0 bases, and 12 bases lay between the germline ends. The CDR3 loop is CAWKTGFMNTEAFF. The DNA of the CDR3 is TGTGCCTGGAAAACGGGTTTCATGAACACTGAAGCTTTCTTT.

This clonotype was detected only a few times. The J gene is TRBJ2-1, the V gene TRBV5-1, with 9 bases lining up with TRBD2. Trimming removed 4 bases from V and 6 bases from J; junction bases left unmatched: 11. Germline CDR1 is SGHRS and CDR2 is YFSETQ. This CDR3 is 16 amino acids long. The CDR3 here is CASSLRSLAGINEQFF. The CDR3 DNA reads TGCGCCAGCAGCCTCCGGTCACTAGCGGGTATCAATGAGCAGTTCTTC.

This rearrangement joins TRBV6-2 or TRBV6-3 to TRBJ2-1, with 10 bases aligning to TRBD1. Germline CDR1 MNHEY, CDR2 SVGEGT. The CDR3 contains 14 residues. J gave up 7 bases and V 6 bases, and 6 bases lay outside the gene matches. Here the CDR3 reads CASRRTGGGNEQFF. The CDR3 nucleotides are TGTGCCAGCAGGAGGACAGGGGGGGGGAATGAGCAGTTCTTC.

The sample holds a few counts of this clonotype. This chain uses TRBV2 with TRBJ1-4, with 7 bases identical to TRBD1. V shed 1 base, J shed 7 bases, and the junction held 6 bases outside the gene matches. Germline V gene lookup returns CDR1 SNHLY and CDR2 FYNNEI. The CDR3 contains 15 residues. The CDR3 nucleotides read TGTGCCAGCAGTGAAGTAGGGACAGTTGTTGAAAAACTGTTTTTT. Protein sequence: CASSEVGTVVEKLFF. Variable domain in full (rest from reference TRBV2 and TRBJ1-4): EPEVTQTPSHQVTQMGQEVILRCVPISNHLYFYWYRQILGQKVEFLVSFYNNEISEKSEIFDDQFSVERPDGSNFTLKIRSTKLEDSAMYFCASSEVGTVVEKLFFGSGTQLSVL.

V is TRBV25-1 and J is TRBJ2-5; D might be TRBD1 (9 bases). V lost 3 bases and J 6 bases, leaving 17 bases between the germline ends. Germline CDR1 reads MGHDK; CDR2 reads SYGVNS. There are 15 residues in the CDR3. Here the CDR3 DNA reads TGTGCCAGCAGTGACCGGGAGGGACAGGGACAGACCCAGTACTTC. Protein sequence: CASSDREGQGQTQYF.

The chain couples TRBV18 to TRBJ2-1, with a weak D call TRBD1 (5 bases). V lost 3 bases, J lost 8 bases, and 17 bases lay in between. Germline assignment: CDR1 KGHSH and CDR2 LQKENI. CDR3 size: 15 residues. The CDR3 reads CASSPSPAGYYEQFF. The CDR3 DNA follows: TGTGCCAGCTCACCCAGCCCGGCAGGGTATTATGAGCAGTTCTTC.

The gene calls are TRBV9 and TRBJ2-7; D could derive from TRBD1 or TRBD2 (5 bases each). Trimming cost V 4 bases and J 0 bases, with 11 bases left between them. CDR3 size: 14 residues. Germline assignment: CDR1 SGDLS and CDR2 YYNGEE. The CDR3 nucleotides are TGTGCCAGCAGCCCTGAGGGACCCTCCTACGAGCAGTACTTC. This codes for CASSPEGPSYEQYF.

This clonotype has at least ten counts. This sequence joins TRBV7-2 and TRBJ2-7, with D possibly TRBD1 on 5 matching bases. The CDR3 is made up of 14 amino acids. The germline V and J ends were trimmed by 1 base and 7 bases, with 14 bases remaining between them. CDR1 and CDR2 from the germline V gene are SGHTA and FQGNSA. CDR3 region: CASSLEGRATEQYF. In DNA, the CDR3 is TGTGCCAGCAGCTTAGAGGGGCGCGCAACGGAGCAGTACTTC.

At least ten counts were recorded for this clonotype. V gene TRBV27 combines with J gene TRBJ2-7, with D perhaps matching TRBD2 (6 bases). V was clipped by 2 bases and J by 3 bases, with 17 bases between them. The CDR3 runs 16 residues. Germline CDR1 reads MNHEY; CDR2 reads SMNVEV (reference sequence). The CDR3 loop reads CASSLNPAGIVYEQYF. CDR3 nucleotide sequence: TGTGCCAGCAGTTTAAACCCCGCGGGGATCGTCTACGAGCAGTACTTC.

This clonotype appeared a few times. The chain uses TRBV12-3 or TRBV12-4 and TRBJ2-7; TRBD2 matches 8 bases. The CDR3 is 15 residues long. The V segment lost 6 bases and the J segment 4 bases; nucleotides outside the gene matches: 11. CDR3 DNA sequence: TGTGCCAGCAGCCCGACTAGCGCTTCGGTATACGAGCAGTACTTC. Protein sequence: CASSPTSASVYEQYF.

This chain links TRBV5-1 with TRBJ2-7, with D possibly TRBD1 on 5 matching bases. The germline gives CDR1 SGHRS, CDR2 YFSETQ. V was trimmed by 3 bases and J by 3 bases, leaving 19 bases between them. The CDR3 is 16 residues long. The CDR3 DNA is TGCGCCAGCAGCTCCGGTAGACACAGGACCAACTACGAGCAGTACTTC. Encoded protein: CASSSGRHRTNYEQYF.

This clonotype has only a few counts. The rearrangement uses TRBV7-9 and TRBJ2-6, with TRBD2 as a possible D gene (6 bases). The germline CDR1 and CDR2 sequences are SEHNR and FQNEAQ (reference sequence). Trimming took 2 bases from V and 0 from J, leaving 14 bases between them. CDR3 length: 18 residues. The CDR3 DNA reads as TGTGCCAGCAGCTTACTAGGGACTGTTCTCTCTGGGGCCAACGTCCTGACTTTC. Translation gives CASSLLGTVLSGANVLTF.

This clonotype has ten or more counts. The rearrangement links TRBV15 to TRBJ2-1; 7 bases align to TRBD2. This CDR3 spans 12 amino acids. Germline V gene data show CDR1 as LNHNV and CDR2 as YYDKDF (reference sequence). V shed 3 bases and J 10 bases; nucleotides not matched to a gene: 3. The DNA of the CDR3 is TGTGCCACCAGCAGCCGCGGGAGAGAGCAGTTCTTC. Amino acids: CATSSRGREQFF.